The clone carrying this T cell receptor (beta chain) was picked up many times. The sample belongs to a study of human T cells and chemical hapten exposure. Using its own MiXCR run on the RACE reads, TCRdb lists one record per CDR3 protein. The table includes about 71,000 distinct CDR3 sequences, 9.8% detected once. Sample time point: patch test 1, 2 weeks after DPC sensitization. Specified treatment: therapeutic diphenylcyclopropenone sensitization with weekly scalp DPC. Donors were 18 to 70-year-old alopecia patients suitable for DPC. The clonotype was recovered from a woman aged 40-49 years with alopecia areata. Some clones in this sample may be carry-over from other donors' samples. The specimen comprised whole blood, sampled in connection with sensitization to the hapten diphenylcyclopropenone (DPC).

The DNA for the CDR3 is TGCAGTGCTGGACACCCGGGAGATTTCAAAAACATTCAGTACTTC. It encodes CSAGHPGDFKNIQYF. This chain uses TRBV20-1 with TRBJ2-4; D possibly corresponds to TRBD2 (6 bases). The CDR3 has 15 residues. CDR1 and CDR2 (germline): DFQATT, SNEGSKA (reference sequence). V was trimmed by 5 bases and J by 3 bases, leaving 17 bases between them.